What follows is one T cell receptor (beta chain) and its context. Its matching antigen is unknown. A read error may produce the germline difference seen at one junction end. The data stem from a study of cytomegalovirus exposure and HLA in healthy donors. Study observations and caveats: As a later analysis showed, several of the most significant clusters appeared to be linked to common viral pathogens. Per a later analysis, 18,000 or so TCR beta sequences showed association with HLA alleles at 0.05 false discovery rate. The sole available immune exposure information was CMV serostatus.

The PCR had 60 Vbeta and 13 Jbeta primers. Generated by immunoSEQ multiplex PCR, the TCRdb table keeps only in-frame clones and is missing some. This sample has approximately 190,000 clones; 80% to 85% occur once, and the top ten carry roughly 0.73%. The CDR3 loop spans 12 amino acids. Germline values: CDR1 SGHDT, CDR2 YYEEEE. The specimen sequenced was PBMCs. The chain is built from TRBV5-6 and TRBJ2-6; D remains unclear. The TCR sequence derives from a woman in her late teens or twenties in good health and CMV-seronegative. The CDR3 sequence is CACSATVTVLTF. The CDR3 nucleotides read TGTGCCTGCAGCGCCACAGTTACCGTCCTGACTTTC. Together with reference TRBV5-6 and TRBJ2-6, the CDR3 gives the full variable domain: DAGVTQSPTHLIKTRGQQVTLRCSPKSGHDTVSWYQQALGQGPQFIFQYYEEEERQRGNFPDRFSGHQFPNYSSELNVNALLLGDSALYLCACSATVTVLTFGAGSRLTVL.